This passage covers 20 T cell receptor beta chains from one sample sequenced in a study of shared clonotypes between healthy human individuals. The naive CD8 population came from CD45RO-negative cells selected for CCR7, without terminally differentiated effector memory CD45RA+ cells. Clones were sequenced by immunoSEQ multiplex PCR, and TCRdb holds only the in-frame ones, with some missing. Of roughly 850,000 clones in the sample, about 96% were seen once. The sequenced sample was naive CD8+ T cells sorted from blood. These receptors all come from a man aged 30 to 45 in good health.

V usage is TRBV30 and J usage is TRBJ1-5; 9 bases match TRBD1. V shed 5 bases, J shed 7 bases, and the junction held 12 bases outside the gene matches. The CDR3 has 15 residues. The V gene's germline CDR1 is GTSNPN and CDR2 SVGIG (reference sequence). For the CDR3, the DNA is TGTGCCTGGCAGACCGGACAGGGGTTACAGCAGCCCCAGCATTTT. As protein: CAWQTGQGLQQPQHF.

This chain uses TRBV27 with TRBJ2-7; D remains unclear. Germline CDR1 and CDR2: MNHEY and SMNVEV (reference sequence). The length of the CDR3 is 14 residues. Trimming pared 2 bases from V and 5 bases from J, leaving 13 bases between. The CDR3 is CASSLLPGPDEQYF. In DNA form, the CDR3 reads TGTGCCAGCAGTTTACTCCCTGGGCCAGACGAGCAGTACTTC.

V gene TRBV28 combines with J gene TRBJ2-3, with 11 bases fitting TRBD2. CDR1 is MDHEN, CDR2 SYDVKM, per germline. V dropped 2 bases and J dropped 4; count of bases not matched to a gene: 5. The CDR3 has 16 residues. The CDR3 loop is CASSLIAGGSADTQYF. The CDR3 nucleotides read TGTGCCAGCAGTTTAATAGCGGGAGGGAGCGCAGATACGCAGTATTTT. Full variable domain (outside the CDR3, taken from reference TRBV28 and TRBJ2-3): DVKVTQSSRYLVKRTGEKVFLECVQDMDHENMFWYRQDPGLGLRLIYFSYDVKMKEKGDIPEGYSVSREKKERFSLILESASTNQTSMYLCASSLIAGGSADTQYFGPGTRLTVL.

This clone appeared once. The chain is built from TRBV10-1 and TRBJ2-1; D may match TRBD1 or TRBD2 (5 bases each). Germline V gene data show CDR1 as WNHNN and CDR2 as SYGVQD (reference sequence). V gave up 7 bases and J gave up 8 bases, with 18 bases separating them. This CDR3 has 14 amino acids. This chain's CDR3 is CASKGRRRVHEQFF. In DNA form, the CDR3 reads TGCGCCAGCAAGGGGAGACGGCGGGTTCATGAGCAGTTCTTC.

This clone was counted once. V is TRBV2 and J is TRBJ2-7; D assignment may be TRBD1 or TRBD2 (5 bases each). Per germline, CDR1 SNHLY and CDR2 FYNNEI. This CDR3 has 13 residues. V was pared by 8 bases and J by 3 bases, with 14 bases between. CDR3 sequence reads: CASFPGPDYEQYF. In DNA form, the CDR3 reads TGTGCCAGCTTCCCGGGACCGGACTACGAGCAGTACTTC.

This chain uses TRBV29-1 with TRBJ2-3; D is unresolved. In germline, CDR1 is SQVTM, CDR2 ANQGSEA. The CDR3 is 12 amino acids. The V end lost 4 bases, the J end lost 4 bases, and 9 bases lay between the germline ends. This chain's CDR3 is CSVGRVSDTQYF. The CDR3 DNA is TGCAGCGTTGGAAGAGTTTCAGATACGCAGTATTTT.

This chain links TRBV6-5 with TRBJ2-7; the D call may be TRBD1 or TRBD2 (5 bases each). CDR3 length: 14 amino acids. Germline loops: CDR1 MNHEY, CDR2 SVGAGI. The ends were cut back, 6 bases at V and 2 bases at J, with 14 bases in the middle. The CDR3 protein is CASSLTRGPYEQYF. DNA for the CDR3: TGTGCCAGCAGCCTAACCCGGGGACCCTACGAGCAGTACTTC.

The genes are TRBV6-1 and TRBJ2-1; 7 positions match TRBD2. Germline V gene data show CDR1 as MNHNS and CDR2 as SASEGT. The length of the CDR3 is 14 residues. The J segment lost 7 bases and the V segment lost 7 bases, leaving 10 bases of the junction unmatched. In nucleotides, the CDR3 is TGTGCCAGCAATTTGGCGGGAGTCGGTAATGAGCAGTTCTTC. The encoded protein is CASNLAGVGNEQFF.

This rearrangement joins TRBV6-5 to TRBJ2-7, with 9 nucleotides matching TRBD1. The CDR3 totals 14 residues. In germline, CDR1 is MNHEY, CDR2 SVGAGI. The V segment lost 5 bases and the J segment 4 bases; nucleotides outside the gene matches: 6. CDR3 nucleotides: TGTGCCAGCAGTCCCGGGACAGGGTATTACGAGCAGTACTTC. It is translated as CASSPGTGYYEQYF.

Remarks on this clone: The same CDR3 arises from other DNA sequences in this sample as well. This chain links TRBV4-1 with TRBJ2-1; 8 nucleotides match TRBD2. The CDR3 spans 16 residues. The V gene end was trimmed by 3 bases and the J gene end by 1 base; junction bases not matched to a gene: 5. Germline V gene sequence: CDR1 MGHRA, CDR2 YSYEKL. As DNA, the CDR3 is TGCGCCAGCAGCCAGGGATTAGCGGGATCCTACAATGAGCAGTTCTTC. This sequence encodes CASSQGLAGSYNEQFF.

The chain has TRBV19 and TRBJ2-1; 9 bases agree with TRBD1. The CDR3 is made up of 13 amino acids. V lost 5 bases to trimming and J lost 7 bases; unmatched junction nucleotides: 3. Germline CDR1 is LNHDA and CDR2 is SQIVND (reference sequence). The CDR3: CASSDRGWNEQFF. The CDR3 DNA follows: TGTGCCAGTAGTGACAGGGGGTGGAATGAGCAGTTCTTC.

A single count supports this clone. The V and J genes are TRBV6-1 and TRBJ2-7; maybe TRBD1 (5 bases). The germline CDR1 and CDR2 sequences are MNHNS and SASEGT. V lost 4 bases and J 7 bases, leaving 8 bases between the germline ends. This CDR3 contains 11 residues. The CDR3 region is CASSAGNEQYF. The CDR3 DNA reads TGTGCCAGCAGTGCAGGGAATGAGCAGTACTTC.

This rearrangement joins TRBV11-2 to TRBJ2-1, with D possibly being TRBD2 (5 bases). V lost 5 bases, J lost 0 bases, and 14 bases lay in between. Germline loops: CDR1 SGHAT, CDR2 FQNNGV. The CDR3 runs 16 residues. CDR3 DNA: TGTGCCAGCAGCCCGACGACCACTAGCTCCTACAATGAGCAGTTCTTC. This gives the protein CASSPTTTSSYNEQFF.

This chain uses TRBV28 with TRBJ1-5; D unclear. The germline V gene has CDR1 MDHEN and CDR2 SYDVKM. V was shortened by 1 base and J by 0 bases, with 4 bases between the two germline ends. The CDR3 loop spans 14 amino acids. CDR3: CASSLYSSNQPQHF. The DNA for the CDR3 is TGTGCCAGCAGTTTATACAGTAGCAATCAGCCCCAGCATTTT.

V gene TRBV7-9 combines with J gene TRBJ2-7; D is ambiguous. The V gene lost 2 bases and the J gene lost 3 bases, with 14 bases spanning the gap. Germline V gene lookup returns CDR1 SEHNR and CDR2 FQNEAQ (reference sequence). CDR3 length: 15 amino acids. The CDR3 loop is CASSLRSAPYYEQYF. CDR3 nucleotides: TGTGCCAGCAGCTTAAGGTCAGCTCCCTACTACGAGCAGTACTTC.

This chain links TRBV7-9 with TRBJ2-7; no clear D gene. Germline assignment: CDR1 SEHNR and CDR2 FQNEAQ (reference sequence). V was clipped by 6 bases and J by 5 bases, with 11 bases between them. The CDR3 is made up of 12 amino acids. The CDR3 DNA sequence: TGTGCCAGCAGTAACTTAGATAACGAGCAGTACTTC. Translated, it gives CASSNLDNEQYF. Full variable domain (rest looked up from reference TRBV7-9 and TRBJ2-7): DTGVSQNPRHKITKRGQNVTFRCDPISEHNRLYWYRQTLGQGPEFLTYFQNEAQLEKSRLLSDRFSAERPKGSFSTLEIQRTEQGDSAMYLCASSNLDNEQYFGPGTRLTVT.

V is TRBV13 and J is TRBJ2-7; D gene ambiguous. The CDR3 is made up of 13 amino acids. Trimming shortened V by 7 bases and J by 0 bases, and 10 bases separated the two germline ends. Per the germline V gene, CDR1 is PRHDT and CDR2 is FYEKMQ (reference sequence). CDR3 loop: CASTYQSSYEQYF. The DNA for the CDR3 is TGTGCCAGCACCTACCAAAGCTCCTACGAGCAGTACTTC.

The rearrangement joins TRBV5-5 to TRBJ2-2; D remains unclear. The ends were cut back, 0 bases at V and 4 bases at J, with 16 bases in the middle. The CDR3 is 17 amino acids. CDR1 is SGHKS, CDR2 YYEKEE, per germline (reference sequence). In DNA form, the CDR3 reads TGTGCCAGCAGCTTGGACGACACCTCAGATTCCACCGGGGAGCTGTTTTTT. Its translation is CASSLDDTSDSTGELFF.

The V gene is TRBV27, the J gene TRBJ1-2; TRBD1 might be the D (5 bases). Trimming removed 5 bases from V and 8 bases from J, with 15 bases in between. CDR3 length: 13 residues. Germline V CDR1 and CDR2: MNHEY, SMNVEV (reference sequence). CDR3 in amino acids: CASSPRGGGGYTF. Written as DNA, the CDR3 is TGTGCCAGCAGTCCCCGTGGGGGAGGCGGCTACACCTTC.

CDR3 region: CASGPFGGSSYNEQFF. CDR3 DNA: TGTGCCAGCGGCCCCTTTGGCGGGAGCTCCTACAATGAGCAGTTCTTC. The gene calls are TRBV7-8 and TRBJ2-1, with TRBD2 matching over 7 bases. Germline V gene lookup returns CDR1 SGHVS and CDR2 FQNEAQ. This CDR3 is 16 amino acids long. The trim removed 8 bases at V and 0 bases at J, leaving 10 bases unmatched.